This T cell receptor (beta chain) was obtained from a study of radiotherapy plus CTLA-4 blockade in lung cancer. At the level of the study: Disease control was seen in 30% to 35% of patients, objective responses in 15% to 20%.

Remarks on this clone: Its antigen is as yet unknown.

General study results and limits: Tumor-origin TCR clones grew in blood after radiotherapy plus ipilimumab.

Generated by immunoSEQ multiplex PCR, the TCRdb table keeps only in-frame clones and is missing some. The data contain about 88,000 clones, more than 70% of them singletons. The origin of this receptor is a human donor with non-small cell lung cancer that progressed on radiotherapy plus ipilimumab. The sample here was peripheral blood, taken from a patient treated with radiotherapy plus ipilimumab.

CDR3 sequence reads: CASSNRPHGIKNIQYF. Here the CDR3 DNA reads TGCGCCAGCAGCAACCGGCCCCACGGAATCAAAAACATTCAGTACTTC. V is TRBV5-1 and J is TRBJ2-4; unclear D gene. V was shortened by 4 bases and J by 3 bases, with 17 bases between the two germline ends. Germline lookup yields CDR1 SGHRS and CDR2 YFSETQ. The length of the CDR3 is 16 residues.